The 4 T cell receptor beta chains presented below share a single source sample, sequenced in a study of blood T cells in healthy people across ages. PCR was performed a second time for roughly 6 to 12 cycles using a sample-barcoded 5' primer and a J-beta primer mix. One entry per CDR3 protein, called by TCRdb with MiXCR from the 5' RACE reads. Seen here are more than 1,400,000 distinct CDR3 sequences, about 40% observed once, and the top ten hold approximately 7.9%. Material for sequencing was blood. All receptors derive from a woman younger than 30 in good health.

This clonotype was detected once. This chain connects TRBV2 to TRBJ2-1; D possibly uses TRBD1 or TRBD2 (7 bases each). Germline V lookup: CDR1 SNHLY, CDR2 FYNNEI. The length of the CDR3 is 15 residues. V was trimmed by 7 bases and J by 3 bases, leaving 16 bases between them. The CDR3 DNA follows: TGTGCCAGCACCGTGGGGGGGACAGACTACAATGAGCAGTTCTTC. This gives the protein CASTVGGTDYNEQFF.

This clonotype was picked up one time. The rearrangement links TRBV15 to TRBJ2-1; 15 bases match TRBD2. V was clipped by 0 bases and J by 5 bases; unmatched bases: 11. Germline CDR1 LNHNV, CDR2 YYDKDF (reference sequence). CDR3 length: 20 residues. The CDR3 DNA follows: TGTGCCACCAGCAGAGAGATTGCCTCGGGACTAGCGGGAGGAAACAATGAGCAGTTCTTC. Translating it yields CATSREIASGLAGGNNEQFF.

This sequence joins TRBV5-1 and TRBJ2-3; TRBD2 aligns across 13 bases. Trimming removed 2 bases from V and 9 bases from J; junction bases left unmatched: 6. CDR1 and CDR2 from the germline V gene are SGHRS and YFSETQ. This CDR3 has 15 amino acids. The CDR3, as DNA: TGCGCCAGCAGCTTTACCGGGACTAGCGGGGACACGCAGTATTTT. This gives the protein CASSFTGTSGDTQYF.

This chain uses TRBV20-1 with TRBJ2-1, with D hard to call. Trimming removed 3 bases at V and 0 bases at J, with 15 bases between. Germline CDR1 reads DFQATT; CDR2 reads SNEGSKA (reference sequence). The CDR3 consists of 16 residues. The CDR3 loop is CSASSADPFSYNEQFF. The CDR3 DNA follows: TGCAGTGCTAGTTCCGCGGATCCTTTCTCCTACAATGAGCAGTTCTTC.